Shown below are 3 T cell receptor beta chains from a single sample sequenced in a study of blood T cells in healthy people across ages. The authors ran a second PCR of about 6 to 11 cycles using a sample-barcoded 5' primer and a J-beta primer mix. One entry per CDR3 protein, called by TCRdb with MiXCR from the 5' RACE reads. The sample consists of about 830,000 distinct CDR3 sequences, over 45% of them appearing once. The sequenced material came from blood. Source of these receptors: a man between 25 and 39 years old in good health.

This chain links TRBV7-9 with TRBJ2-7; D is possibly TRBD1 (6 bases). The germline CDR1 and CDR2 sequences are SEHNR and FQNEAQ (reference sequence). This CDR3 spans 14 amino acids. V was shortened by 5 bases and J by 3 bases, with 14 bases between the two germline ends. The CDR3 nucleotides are TGTGCCAGCAGCGATGTACAGGGTTTCTACGAGCAGTACTTC. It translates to CASSDVQGFYEQYF.

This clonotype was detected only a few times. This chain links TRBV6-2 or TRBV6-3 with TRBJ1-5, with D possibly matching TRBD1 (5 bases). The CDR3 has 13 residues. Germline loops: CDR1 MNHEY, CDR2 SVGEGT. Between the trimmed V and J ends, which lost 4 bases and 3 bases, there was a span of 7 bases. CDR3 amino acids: CASSWGLNQPQHF. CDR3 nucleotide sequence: TGTGCCAGCAGTTGGGGCCTCAATCAGCCCCAGCATTTT.

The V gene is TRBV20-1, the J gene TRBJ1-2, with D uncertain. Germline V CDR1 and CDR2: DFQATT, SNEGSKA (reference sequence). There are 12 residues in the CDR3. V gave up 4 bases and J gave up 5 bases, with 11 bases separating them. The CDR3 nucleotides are TGCAGTGCTACTCCTGGGGAGTATGGCTACACCTTC. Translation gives CSATPGEYGYTF.